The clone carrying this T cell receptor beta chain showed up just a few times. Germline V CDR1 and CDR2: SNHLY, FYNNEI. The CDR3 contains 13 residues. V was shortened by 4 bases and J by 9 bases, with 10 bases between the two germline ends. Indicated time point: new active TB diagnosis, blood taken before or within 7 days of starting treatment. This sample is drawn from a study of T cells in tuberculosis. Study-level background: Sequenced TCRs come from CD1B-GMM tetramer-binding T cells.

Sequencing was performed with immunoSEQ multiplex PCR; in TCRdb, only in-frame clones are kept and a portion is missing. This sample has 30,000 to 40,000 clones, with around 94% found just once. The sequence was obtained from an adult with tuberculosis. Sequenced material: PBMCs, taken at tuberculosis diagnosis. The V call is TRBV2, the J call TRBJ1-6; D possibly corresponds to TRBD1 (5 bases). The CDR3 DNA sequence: TGTGCCAGCAGTGGTCTTCAGGGTTCACCCCTCCACTTT. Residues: CASSGLQGSPLHF.